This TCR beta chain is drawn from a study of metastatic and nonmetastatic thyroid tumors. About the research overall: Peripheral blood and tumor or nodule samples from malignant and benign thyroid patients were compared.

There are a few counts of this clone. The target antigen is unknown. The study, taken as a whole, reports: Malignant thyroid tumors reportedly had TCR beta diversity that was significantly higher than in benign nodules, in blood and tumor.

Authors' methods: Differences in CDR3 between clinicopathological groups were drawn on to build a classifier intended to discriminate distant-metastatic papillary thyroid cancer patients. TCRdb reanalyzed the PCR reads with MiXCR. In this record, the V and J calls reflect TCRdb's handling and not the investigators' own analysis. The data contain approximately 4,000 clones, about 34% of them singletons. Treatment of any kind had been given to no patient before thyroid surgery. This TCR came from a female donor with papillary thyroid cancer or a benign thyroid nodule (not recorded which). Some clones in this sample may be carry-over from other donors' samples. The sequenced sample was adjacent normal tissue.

The CDR3 spells CASSPGPEGLSGYTF. The CDR3 DNA reads as TGTGCCAGCAGCCCTGGCCCCGAGGGATTGTCTGGCTACACCTTC. V and J are TRBV6-1 and TRBJ1-2, with unresolved D. Deletions cut 6 bases from V and 7 bases from J, with 21 bases between. The CDR3 has 15 residues. CDR1 and CDR2 from the germline V gene are MNHNS and SASEGT.